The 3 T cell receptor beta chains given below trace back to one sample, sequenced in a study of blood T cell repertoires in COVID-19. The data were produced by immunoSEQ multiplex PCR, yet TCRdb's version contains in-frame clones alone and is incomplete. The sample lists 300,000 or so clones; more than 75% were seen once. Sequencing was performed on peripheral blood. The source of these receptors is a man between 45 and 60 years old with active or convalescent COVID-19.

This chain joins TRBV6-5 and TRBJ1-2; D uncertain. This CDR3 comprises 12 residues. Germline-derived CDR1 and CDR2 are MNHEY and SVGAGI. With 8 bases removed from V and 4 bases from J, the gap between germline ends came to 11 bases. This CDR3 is CASLGRSYGYTF. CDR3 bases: TGTGCCAGCCTGGGCCGCTCCTATGGCTACACCTTC.

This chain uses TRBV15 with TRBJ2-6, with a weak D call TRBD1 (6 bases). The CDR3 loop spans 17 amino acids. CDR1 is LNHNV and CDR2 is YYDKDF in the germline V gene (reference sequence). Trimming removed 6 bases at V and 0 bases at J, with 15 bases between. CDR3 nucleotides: TGTGCCACCAGGACCCGATCAGGGGTCTCTGGGGCCAACGTCCTGACTTTC. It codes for CATRTRSGVSGANVLTF.

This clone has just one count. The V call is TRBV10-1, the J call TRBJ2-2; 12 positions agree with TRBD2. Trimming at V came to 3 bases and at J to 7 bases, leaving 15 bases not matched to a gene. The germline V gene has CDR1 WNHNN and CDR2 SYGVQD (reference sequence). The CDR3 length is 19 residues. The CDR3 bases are TGCGCCAGCAGTGATATCTTACGGGTTAGGGGACTAGCGGGCGGGGAGCTGTTTTTT. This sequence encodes CASSDILRVRGLAGGELFF.